These 8 T cell receptor beta chains share one sample of origin, sequenced in a study of blood T cell repertoires in COVID-19 (dated by TCRdb to 2020 to 2021). Library creation used the immunoSEQ multiplex PCR assay. TCRdb carries this immuneACCESS record with in-frame sequences only. Its versions omit some clonotypes, under half of them owing to an unresolved V gene in the studies checked, with the rest unexplained. A total of 390,000 or so clones appear in this sample, around 90% of them only once. Around 7% of the sample is taken by the ten largest. Source material: peripheral blood. Receptor source: a man between 18 and 35 years old with active or convalescent COVID-19.

The gene calls are TRBV5-5 and TRBJ2-7; 7 nucleotides agree with TRBD2. Germline CDR1 reads SGHKS; CDR2 reads YYEKEE (reference sequence). The CDR3 is 18 amino acids. V was clipped by 0 bases and J by 7 bases; unmatched bases: 19. CDR3 nucleotide sequence: TGTGCCAGCAGCTTGGACAGGCAACTCGGCGGGAGAAGTGGTGAGCAGTACTTC. This gives the protein CASSLDRQLGGRSGEQYF.

The sample holds one count of this clone. The chain's CDR3 is CASSVAGAEETQYF. CDR3 sequence (DNA): TGTGCCAGCAGCGTAGCAGGGGCGGAAGAGACCCAGTACTTC. The chain uses TRBV9 and TRBJ2-5, with D perhaps matching TRBD1 (6 bases). The V gene lost 0 bases and the J gene lost 3 bases, with 9 bases spanning the gap. The CDR3 runs to 14 residues. The germline V gene has CDR1 SGDLS and CDR2 YYNGEE.

The sample holds one count of this clone. The chain recombines TRBV2 with TRBJ1-2, with 11 positions matching TRBD1. Trimming cost V 2 bases and J 8 bases; bases outside gene matches: 4. This CDR3 has 14 amino acids. Germline V gene data show CDR1 as SNHLY and CDR2 as FYNNEI. The DNA of the CDR3 is TGTGCCAGCAGTGAAAGGGGACAGGGGGTCGGCTACACCTTC. Its translation: CASSERGQGVGYTF.

The chain combines TRBV7-3 with TRBJ2-1; a possible D gene is TRBD2 (6 bases). The CDR3 loop spans 15 amino acids. V gave up 5 bases and J gave up 9 bases, with 20 bases separating them. Germline loops: CDR1 SGHTA, CDR2 FQGTGA. The CDR3 sequence: CASSLHGTSYVEQFF. CDR3 nucleotide sequence: TGTGCCAGCAGCCTACACGGGACTTCTTACGTTGAGCAGTTCTTC.

V gene TRBV5-1 combines with J gene TRBJ2-7; 12 bases map to TRBD2. The length of the CDR3 is 13 residues. Per the germline V gene, CDR1 is SGHRS and CDR2 is YFSETQ. Germline trimming cut 4 bases from V and 6 bases from J; bases unmatched to any gene: 2. The CDR3 spells CASSKTSGSEQYF. CDR3 coding DNA: TGCGCCAGCAGCAAGACTAGCGGGAGCGAGCAGTACTTC.

V and J are TRBV5-1 and TRBJ1-6; 7 positions match TRBD1. CDR3 size: 18 residues. Trimming cost V 4 bases and J 0 bases; bases outside gene matches: 10. The germline V gene encodes CDR1 SGHRS and CDR2 YFSETQ. The CDR3 bases are TGCGCCAGCAGCACGGGACAGACCCTACGCTCCTATAATTCACCCCTCCACTTT. This translates into CASSTGQTLRSYNSPLHF.

The V call is TRBV6-5, the J call TRBJ2-7, with D maybe TRBD1 (7 bases). CDR1 and CDR2 (germline): MNHEY, SVGAGI. The CDR3 length is 15 residues. The V gene lost 3 bases and the J gene lost 4 bases, with 16 bases spanning the gap. The CDR3 sequence: CASSYGIQGGYEQYF. The CDR3 DNA sequence: TGTGCCAGCAGTTATGGAATCCAGGGGGGTTACGAGCAGTACTTC.

The chain links TRBV11-2 to TRBJ2-7; 10 nucleotides align to TRBD2. Germline values: CDR1 SGHAT, CDR2 FQNNGV. CDR3 length: 15 residues. Unmatched junction bases numbered 7, after V lost 3 bases and J lost 5 bases. The CDR3 DNA follows: TGTGCCAGCAGCTTCCTCGGGACTAGCGCTCACGAGCAGTACTTC. Its translation is CASSFLGTSAHEQYF.